This TCR beta chain comes out of a study of blood T cell repertoires in COVID-19 (dated by TCRdb to about 2020). Looking at the study overall: Collaborator samples came from the United States, Italy and Spain and covered acute and convalescent phases of COVID-19. The material from the prospective study consisted of cDNA or gDNA derived from T cells, B-cell-depleted T cells, or PBMCs. The dataset comprised deeply sampled blood TCRbeta repertoires from subjects exposed to, actively infected with, or recovered from COVID-19. The repertoires were made available in a free public database intended to serve as a resource for research on the immune response to SARS-CoV-2. Samples came from the ongoing ImmuneRACE study (first 160 participants) plus 1,254 subjects from 6 global collaborators. Sample metadata almost always included a de-identified subject ID, COVID-19 status, age in years and sex. HLA class I and class II types, where available, came from metadata supplied by the sample provider rather than from assay-based typing. Overall study results and their limits: How much clinical and demographic metadata was included differed by source and by participant, and the metadata was provided uncurated.

Collaborating institutions collected whole blood in K2EDTA tubes following their own protocols. For TCRbeta analysis, collaborator samples were shipped as frozen whole blood, as isolated PBMCs, or as DNA extracted from either sample type. With regard to this clone: Its antigen has not been determined. Base qualities are not provided; no much larger clone lies one nucleotide away.

The immunoSEQ Assay, a bias-controlled multiplex PCR, was used to amplify TCRbeta CDR3 regions from genomic DNA. Under the source paper's analysis protocol: The number of nucleated cells in each sample was estimated from the amplification of reference gene primers within the assay. To quantify the absolute abundance of each unique TCRbeta CDR3 rearrangement, sequence reads were collapsed and filtered. For each sample, productive Simpson clonality was calculated by taking the square root of Simpson's diversity index across productive rearrangements. TCRdb mirrors the immuneACCESS table, restricted to in-frame sequences. Some clones are absent from its copies; in checked studies, under half trace to an unresolved V gene, and the reason for the others is unknown. V, J and clone size were drawn from that table, and D and trimming were deduced from the DNA. The sample data list 100,000 to 150,000 clones, and 85% to 90% of these were observed just once. The biggest ten clones account for 25% to 30% of the sample.

Inclusive of the bounding cysteine and phenylalanine, the CDR3 is 16 residues long. The CDR3 DNA has 48 bases and is translated from base 1. V is cut back by 0 bases and J by 9 bases, with 6 bases in the junction unmatched. CDR1 LGHDT and CDR2 YNNKEL are derived from the germline V gene (reference sequence). Sequencing used peripheral blood. The sequence links TRBV3-1 (or the pseudogene TRBV3-2) to TRBJ2-1, with 12 bases in between that match TRBD2. This TCR derives from a woman aged 70-85 years with acute or convalescent COVID-19. The nucleotide sequence reads as follows: TGTGCCAGCAGCCAAGATCGACTAGCGGGAGCCCGTGAGCAGTTCTTC. This translates into CASSQDRLAGAREQFF.